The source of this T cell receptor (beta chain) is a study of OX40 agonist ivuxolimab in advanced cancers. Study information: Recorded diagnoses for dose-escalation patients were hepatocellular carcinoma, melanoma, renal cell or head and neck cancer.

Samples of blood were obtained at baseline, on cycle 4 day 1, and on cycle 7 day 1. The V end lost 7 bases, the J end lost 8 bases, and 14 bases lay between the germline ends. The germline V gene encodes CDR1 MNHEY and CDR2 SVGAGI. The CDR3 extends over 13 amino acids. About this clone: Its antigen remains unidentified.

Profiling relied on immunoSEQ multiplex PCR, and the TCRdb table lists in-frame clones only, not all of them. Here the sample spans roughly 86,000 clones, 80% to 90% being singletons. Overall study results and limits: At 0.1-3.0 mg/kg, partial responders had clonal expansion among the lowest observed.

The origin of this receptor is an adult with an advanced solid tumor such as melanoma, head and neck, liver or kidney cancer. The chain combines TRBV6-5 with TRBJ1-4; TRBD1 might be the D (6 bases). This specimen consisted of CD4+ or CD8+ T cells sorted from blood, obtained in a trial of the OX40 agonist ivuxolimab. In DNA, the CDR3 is TGTGCCAGCACCCCCGCAGGGGAGGAAAAACTGTTTTTT. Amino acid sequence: CASTPAGEEKLFF.